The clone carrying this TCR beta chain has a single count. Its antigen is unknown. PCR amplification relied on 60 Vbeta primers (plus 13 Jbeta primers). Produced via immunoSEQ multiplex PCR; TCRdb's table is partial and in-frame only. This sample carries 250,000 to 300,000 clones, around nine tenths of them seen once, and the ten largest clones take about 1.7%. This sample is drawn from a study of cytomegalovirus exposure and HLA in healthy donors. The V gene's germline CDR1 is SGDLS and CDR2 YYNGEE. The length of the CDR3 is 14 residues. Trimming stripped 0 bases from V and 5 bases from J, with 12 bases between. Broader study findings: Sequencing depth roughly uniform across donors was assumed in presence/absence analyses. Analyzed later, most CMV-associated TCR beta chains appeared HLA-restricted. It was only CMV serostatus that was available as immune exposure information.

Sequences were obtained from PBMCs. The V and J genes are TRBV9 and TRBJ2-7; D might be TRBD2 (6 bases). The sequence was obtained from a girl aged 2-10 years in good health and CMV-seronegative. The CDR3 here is CASSVGPGRNEQYF. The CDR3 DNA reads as TGTGCCAGCAGCGTAGGCCCAGGGAGGAACGAGCAGTACTTC.